This T cell receptor beta chain was observed in a study of cytomegalovirus exposure and HLA in healthy donors. V was shortened by 7 bases and J by 8 bases, with 20 bases between the two germline ends. Per the germline V gene, CDR1 is SGHTA and CDR2 is FQGNSA. There are 14 residues in the CDR3. Amplification used 60 Vbeta primers and 13 Jbeta primers. Libraries were prepared by immunoSEQ multiplex PCR; TCRdb keeps only in-frame clonotypes and omits some of them. The sample contains 180,000 or so clones, around 77% of which appear only once. The TCR originated in a woman under 40 in good health and CMV-seronegative. V is TRBV7-2 and J is TRBJ1-2; D uncertain. Sequences were obtained from PBMCs. The CDR3 nucleotides are TGTGCCAGCACCACCAATGACCTCCACGGGGGCTACACCTTC. It encodes CASTTNDLHGGYTF.